The TCR beta chain under discussion was sequenced for a study of blood T cells in healthy people across ages. The CDR3 is 15 residues long. Germline CDR1 is DFQATT and CDR2 is SNEGSKA (reference sequence). V was pared by 2 bases and J by 7 bases, with 5 bases of the junction left unmatched. General observations from the study: Unsorted PBMCs blocked a conclusive comparison of naive and antigen-experienced cells.

Combining a sample-barcoded 5' primer with a J-beta primer mix, a second PCR ran for about 7 to 12 cycles. A tag from a template-switch adaptor with 12 random nucleotides marked each cDNA molecule. TCRdb passed the 5' RACE reads through MiXCR, listing each CDR3 protein once. The sample carries 650,000 to 1,000,000 distinct CDR3 sequences, under 40% recorded once. A few counts support this clonotype. What it binds is not known. This rearrangement joins TRBV20-1 to TRBJ1-6, with TRBD1 identical over 10 bases. What was sequenced was blood. The source of this sequence is a man aged 18 to 35 in good health. The CDR3 DNA reads as TGCAGTGCTAGACAACCGGGACAGGGGAATTCACCCCTCCACTTT. Its protein product is CSARQPGQGNSPLHF.